This T cell receptor beta chain is drawn from a study of blood T cell repertoires in COVID-19. Methods used by the authors: From reference gene primer amplification, estimates of nucleated cell counts were derived. Using immunoSEQ multiplex PCR, the repertoire was profiled, and TCRdb retains in-frame clones only, with some absent. That table supplies the V and J calls and clone size; D and trimming were determined from the DNA. The top ten clones hold just over 2.5% of a sample with about 75,000 clones, over 65% of them seen once. Germline assignment: CDR1 MNHEY and CDR2 SVGAGI. V dropped 6 bases and J dropped 8; count of bases not matched to a gene: 2. This CDR3 spans 12 amino acids.

Sequenced: peripheral blood. The rearrangement uses TRBV6-5 and TRBJ2-5, with TRBD2 identical over 11 bases. The receptor comes from a human donor with acute or convalescent COVID-19. The donor label of this sample is uncertain. The CDR3 loop is CASRTSGSTQYF. The CDR3, as DNA: TGTGCCAGCAGAACTAGCGGGAGTACCCAGTACTTC.